This T cell receptor (beta chain) appears in the sequencing data of a study of cytomegalovirus exposure and HLA in healthy donors. Study summary: A data release that came early held approximately 85 million unique TCRs from HLA-typed donors.

The germline gives CDR1 SNHLY, CDR2 FYNNEI. This CDR3 region has 20 residues. The V gene end was trimmed by 3 bases and the J gene end by 2 bases; junction bases not matched to a gene: 21. In the PCR, 60 Vbeta and 13 Jbeta primers were used. Profiled with immunoSEQ multiplex PCR; TCRdb holds only in-frame clones, not every one. Among over 200,000 clones, about 83% were seen once, and the ten largest hold over 1%. Study results and caveats: The study reported that TCR beta sequences accurately predicted HLA-A and HLA-B alleles in most subjects. More clonal expansion characterized HLA-associated TCR beta chains than equally common others in a later analysis.

Points on this clone: Its specificity is unknown.

The sequence came from a human donor in good health. Source material: PBMCs. V gene TRBV2 combines with J gene TRBJ2-7, with 8 bases lining up with TRBD1. The CDR3 protein is CASSDDLSGRLRDRPYEQYF. The CDR3 coding sequence is TGTGCCAGCAGTGATGATCTTAGTGGGAGACTACGGGACAGGCCCTACGAGCAGTACTTC.